This TCR beta chain derives from a study of T-cell reconstitution after alpha-beta-depleted transplantation in children. Study conclusions and caveats: T-cell numbers and diversity, one year after transplant, stemmed largely from T cells that were newly produced. The high TCRbeta diversity at day 60 in some patients came from surviving recipient T cells and thymic progenitors. Reportedly, roughly two months post-transplant, alpha-beta T cells arose from several hundred expanded graft clones.

Unique molecular identifiers were incorporated when the TCRbeta library was constructed. TCRdb called the PCR reads again in MiXCR, with one record for every CDR3 protein. Of about 200,000 distinct CDR3 sequences listed, approximately 8% are singletons. V lost 4 bases and J lost 4, with 8 bases in between. The CDR3 has 13 residues. Looked up from germline, CDR1 is SGDLS and CDR2 is YYNGEE. Comments on this clonotype: The antigen is unknown.

The specimen was PBMCs, mostly from graft donor cells, collected 360 days after TCRalphabeta/CD19-depleted stem cell transplant. The rearrangement joins TRBV9 to TRBJ2-2; D call uncertain. The sequence was obtained from a male patient under 10 years old who had a stem cell transplant for acute myeloid leukemia, so the T cells may come from the graft donor. As DNA, the CDR3 is TGTGCCAGCAGCTCCCACAGCACCGGGGAGCTGTTTTTT. It translates to CASSSHSTGELFF.